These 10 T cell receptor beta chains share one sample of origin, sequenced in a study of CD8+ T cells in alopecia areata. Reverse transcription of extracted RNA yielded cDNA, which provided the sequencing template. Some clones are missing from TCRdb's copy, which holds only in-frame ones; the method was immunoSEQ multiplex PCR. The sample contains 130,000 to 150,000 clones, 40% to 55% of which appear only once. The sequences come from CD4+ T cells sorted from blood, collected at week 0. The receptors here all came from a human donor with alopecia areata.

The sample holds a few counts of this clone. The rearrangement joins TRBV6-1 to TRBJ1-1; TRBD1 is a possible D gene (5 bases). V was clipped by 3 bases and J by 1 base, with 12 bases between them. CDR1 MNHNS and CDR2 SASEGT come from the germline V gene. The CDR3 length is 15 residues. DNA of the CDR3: TGTGCCAGCAGTGATCTAGGACACCCGAACACTGAAGCTTTCTTT. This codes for CASSDLGHPNTEAFF.

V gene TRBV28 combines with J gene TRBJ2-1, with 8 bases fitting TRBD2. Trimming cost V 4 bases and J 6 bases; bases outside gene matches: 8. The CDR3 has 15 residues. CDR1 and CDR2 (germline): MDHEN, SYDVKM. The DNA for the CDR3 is TGTGCCAGCAGTTCCGGGACTAGGGCTAGCAATGAGCAGTTCTTC. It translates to CASSSGTRASNEQFF.

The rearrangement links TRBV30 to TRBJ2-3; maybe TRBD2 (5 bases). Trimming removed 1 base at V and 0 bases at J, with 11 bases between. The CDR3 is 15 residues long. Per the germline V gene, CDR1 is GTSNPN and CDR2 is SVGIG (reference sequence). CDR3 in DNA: TGTGCCTGGAGTGCATTTGGGGAGAGCACAGATACGCAGTATTTT. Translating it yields CAWSAFGESTDTQYF.

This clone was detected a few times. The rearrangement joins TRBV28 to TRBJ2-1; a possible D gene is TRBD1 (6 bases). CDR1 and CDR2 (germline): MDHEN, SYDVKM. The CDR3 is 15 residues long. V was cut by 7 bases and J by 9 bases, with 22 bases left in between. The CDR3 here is CASKLGTPSYGEQFF. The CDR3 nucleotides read TGTGCCAGCAAGTTGGGGACACCTAGTTACGGTGAGCAGTTCTTC.

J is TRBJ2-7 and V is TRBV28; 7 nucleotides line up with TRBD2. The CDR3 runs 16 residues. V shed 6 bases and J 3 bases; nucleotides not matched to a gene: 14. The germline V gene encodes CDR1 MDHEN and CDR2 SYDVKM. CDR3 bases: TGTGCCAGCAGCCTCCCCCCGGGCGGGAGAAGCTACGAGCAGTACTTC. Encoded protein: CASSLPPGGRSYEQYF.

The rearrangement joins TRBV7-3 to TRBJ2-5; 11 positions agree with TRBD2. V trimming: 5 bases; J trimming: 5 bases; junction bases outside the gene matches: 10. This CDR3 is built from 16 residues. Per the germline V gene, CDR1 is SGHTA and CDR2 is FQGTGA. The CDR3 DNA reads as TGTGCCAGCAGCGCGGGACTAGCGGCTGGGGTGGAGACCCAGTACTTC. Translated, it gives CASSAGLAAGVETQYF.

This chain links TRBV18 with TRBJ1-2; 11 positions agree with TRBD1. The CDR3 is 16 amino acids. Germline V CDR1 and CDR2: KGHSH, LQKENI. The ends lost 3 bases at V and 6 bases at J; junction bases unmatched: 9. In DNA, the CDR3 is TGTGCCAGCTCACCCTACGGACAGGGGGCCACGGATGGCTACACCTTC. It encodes CASSPYGQGATDGYTF.

CDR3 bases: TGCGCCAGCAGCTGGGGGACAGGGGCCGGGCGGTTAGGTCAGTACTTC. It is translated as CASSWGTGAGRLGQYF. The rearrangement links TRBV5-1 to TRBJ2-4; the match to TRBD1 covers 10 bases. Germline V CDR1 and CDR2: SGHRS, YFSETQ. There are 16 residues in the CDR3. Trimming took 3 bases from V and 12 from J; bases not matched to a gene: 15.

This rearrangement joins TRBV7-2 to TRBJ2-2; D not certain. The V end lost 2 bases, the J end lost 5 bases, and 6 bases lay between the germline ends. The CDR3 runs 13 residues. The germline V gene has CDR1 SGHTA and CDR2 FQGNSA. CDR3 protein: CASSLTGTGELFF. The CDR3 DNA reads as TGTGCCAGCAGCTTAACCGGGACCGGGGAGCTGTTTTTT.

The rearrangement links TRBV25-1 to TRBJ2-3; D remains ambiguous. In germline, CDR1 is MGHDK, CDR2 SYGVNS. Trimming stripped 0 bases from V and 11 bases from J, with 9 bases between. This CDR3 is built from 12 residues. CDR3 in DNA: TGTGCCAGCAGTGAATACGGGCGGTGGCAGTATTTT. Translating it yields CASSEYGRWQYF.